This T cell receptor (beta chain) appears in the sequencing data of a study of T cell responses to AZD1222 COVID-19 vaccine. It was second doses at about 4 or about 12 weeks that were pooled. Method: immunoSEQ multiplex PCR; TCRdb's copy keeps in-frame clones and lacks some. The sample lists 18,000 or so clones, about 90% occurring once. Worth noting for this clone: What it binds is unknown.

Germline CDR1 reads MNHEY; CDR2 reads SMNVEV (reference sequence). This CDR3 comprises 14 residues. Trimming removed 6 bases from V and 9 bases from J, with 18 bases in between. General study points: In the spike-specific TCR repertoire, nearly half reportedly target unmutated variant regions. Mostly white British, mostly female donors; authors suggested clonal diversity may be underestimated.

This chain uses TRBV27 with TRBJ2-1; D is possibly TRBD1 (5 bases). The sequencing here drew on peripheral blood, taken 28 days after the second AZD1222 dose. This TCR was sampled from an adult who received the AZD1222 COVID-19 vaccine. The CDR3 sequence is CASRRQLTVGEQFF. The CDR3 DNA is TGTGCCAGCAGGCGACAGCTAACCGTAGGTGAGCAGTTCTTC.